These T cell receptor beta chains were read from a single sample in a study of T cell clusters in autoimmune cytopenias. From its re-call of the multiplex PCR reads, TCRdb lists each CDR3 protein once, without DNA. Its table records approximately 5,600 distinct CDR3 sequences. This sample was shared with a second study, whose subject was T cell repertoires in aging, cancer and after chemotherapy.

Sequencing was carried out using peripheral blood. Source of these receptors: a human donor in good health. Each CDR3 is given with its conserved first and last residue. The order of the fields is clone size, V gene, J gene, CDR3 protein. Some rows have no size entry. The others give once, few or many, or a class for an expanded clone.

medium-sized	TRBV12-3/TRBV12-4	TRBJ2-1	CASSPQIYNEQFF
medium-sized	TRBV29-1	TRBJ2-7	CSVEETGAHEQYF
.	TRBV20-1	TRBJ1-1	CSASPGAGDTEAFF
medium-sized	TRBV19	TRBJ2-1	CASSLGGVGSYNEQFF
.	TRBV19	TRBJ2-7	CASSIQGSGSPYEQYF
medium-sized	TRBV5-4	TRBJ2-1	CASSLGGEAGVTNEQFF
medium-sized	TRBV27	TRBJ1-3	CASSGQGENTIYF
.	TRBV18	TRBJ2-5	CASSPVEETQYF
.	TRBV30	TRBJ1-4	CAWSGLTGGEEKLFF
.	TRBV7-9	TRBJ1-1	CASSLWASTEAFF
medium-sized	TRBV29-1	TRBJ2-1	CSVPSGPDYNEQFF
medium-sized	TRBV19	TRBJ1-4	CASHGGAAANEKLFF
.	TRBV5-1	TRBJ1-2	CASSLEPANYGYTF
medium-sized	TRBV6-5	TRBJ1-6	CASRTGNSPLHF
.	TRBV7-9	TRBJ1-1	CASSFQDSMNTEAFF
.	TRBV29-1	TRBJ2-1	CSVGTGHGSYNEQFF
medium-sized	TRBV30	TRBJ2-7	CAWRKGDGTFYEQYF
medium-sized	TRBV5-6	TRBJ2-7	CASTYLGGGQGTTYEQYF
medium-sized	TRBV6-5	TRBJ1-2	CASSYSGQGGYGYTF
medium-sized	TRBV15	TRBJ2-7	CATSIDRGYYEQYF
.	TRBV5-6	TRBJ2-1	CASSLFKLSKGPRDHEQFF
.	TRBV20-1	TRBJ1-1	CSARDLGDTEAFF
.	TRBV12-3/TRBV12-4	TRBJ2-1	CASRRAAAPGEQFF
.	TRBV6-4	TRBJ2-1	CASSDSTQGEQFF
medium-sized	TRBV27	TRBJ2-7	CASSLQTKGGEQYF
medium-sized	TRBV6-5	TRBJ2-5	CASNPTGAGETQYF
medium-sized	TRBV29-1	TRBJ1-4	CSVRQGAGEKLFF
medium-sized	TRBV19	TRBJ1-5	CASSMATGNQPQHF
.	TRBV15	TRBJ2-7	CATSRVADSYEQYF
medium-sized	TRBV6-1	TRBJ2-7	CASGDGYEQYF
medium-sized	TRBV29-1	TRBJ2-7	CSVDGQGDEQYF
medium-sized	TRBV29-1	TRBJ2-1	CSGTSGDYNEQFF
medium-sized	TRBV18	TRBJ2-5	CASSPGLAGGQETQYF
.	TRBV6-5	TRBJ1-4	CASRNGQGGIDEKLFF
.	TRBV6-4	TRBJ1-1	CASSEGGGTEAFF
medium-sized	TRBV30	TRBJ1-2	CAWSEERGYTF
.	TRBV11-1	TRBJ1-3	CASSSGQGASGNTIYF
.	TRBV12-3/TRBV12-4	TRBJ2-7	CASSLTGSSHEQYF
.	TRBV18	TRBJ2-2	CASPIGTSGSHTGELFF
.	TRBV20-1	TRBJ1-4	CSASADGYNEKLFF
medium-sized	TRBV18	TRBJ2-2	CASSPPGDTGELFF
.	TRBV18	TRBJ1-5	CASSPPNQPQHF
medium-sized	TRBV13	TRBJ2-2	CASRVETSDTGELFF
medium-sized	TRBV7-6	TRBJ1-1	CASSLASAFNTEAFF
medium-sized	TRBV29-1	TRBJ2-7	CSVEELKGFGAEQYF
.	TRBV12-3/TRBV12-4	TRBJ1-5	CASTQGQGIEPQHF
.	TRBV18	TRBJ1-1	CASSLDRAFMNTEAFF
.	TRBV6-5	TRBJ2-5	CASRGPQGKTQYF
.	TRBV12-3/TRBV12-4	TRBJ2-3	CASSLTSGGADTQYF
medium-sized	TRBV11-1	TRBJ1-2	CASSPTGPGDGYTF
large	TRBV29-1	TRBJ2-1	CSVERDSSYNEQFF
.	TRBV27	TRBJ1-6	CASSLEAGPLHF
medium-sized	TRBV27	TRBJ2-7	CASSLGGSGEQYF
.	TRBV6-2/TRBV6-3	TRBJ1-5	CASSRAQGNQPQHF